The 24 T cell receptor beta chains below come from one sample, sequenced in a study of blood T cell repertoires in COVID-19. TCRdb's copy holds only in-frame clones and misses some; the assay was immunoSEQ multiplex PCR. The sample includes 250,000 to 350,000 clones, around 90% of them seen just once. Specimen: PBMCs or T cells enriched from blood (not recorded which). These receptors were taken from a woman aged 18-35 years who had recovered from COVID-19.

The gene calls are TRBV19 and TRBJ2-6, with 11 nucleotides matching TRBD1. The trim removed 5 bases at V and 3 bases at J, leaving 6 bases unmatched. This CDR3 is 17 amino acids long. Per the germline V gene, CDR1 is LNHDA and CDR2 is SQIVND (reference sequence). CDR3 nucleotide sequence: TGTGCCAGTAGTCCCGGACAGGGGGCTGATGGGGCCAACGTCCTGACTTTC. Translating gives CASSPGQGADGANVLTF.

The CDR3 reads CASSQWGESNQPQHF. The CDR3 DNA follows: TGTGCCAGCAGCCAGTGGGGGGAGAGCAATCAGCCCCAGCATTTT. The chain uses TRBV3-1 (or the pseudogene TRBV3-2) and TRBJ1-5; D perhaps matches TRBD1 (5 bases). Trimming took 3 bases from V and 1 from J, leaving 10 bases between them. The CDR3 totals 15 residues. Germline V gene data show CDR1 as LGHDT and CDR2 as YNNKEL (reference sequence).

This chain connects TRBV27 to TRBJ2-2, with 8 bases aligning to TRBD1. The CDR3 consists of 15 residues. The trim removed 4 bases at V and 5 bases at J, leaving 6 bases unmatched. Per germline, CDR1 MNHEY and CDR2 SMNVEV (reference sequence). This CDR3 reads CASSSKTGATGELFF. CDR3 bases: TGTGCCAGCAGTTCCAAGACAGGGGCGACCGGGGAGCTGTTTTTT.

The chain joins TRBV4-1 to TRBJ1-6; 7 bases are a match to TRBD1. V lost 2 bases, J lost 4 bases, and 8 bases stayed unmatched. This CDR3 contains 17 residues. Germline V gene lookup returns CDR1 MGHRA and CDR2 YSYEKL. The CDR3 reads CASSQKGGEGYNSPLHF. The CDR3 nucleotides read TGCGCCAGCAGCCAAAAAGGGGGCGAGGGATATAATTCACCCCTCCACTTT.

This clone has just a few counts. This chain joins TRBV19 and TRBJ2-7; the D gene is possibly TRBD1 (5 bases). The CDR3 extends over 15 amino acids. The germline V and J ends were trimmed by 5 bases and 3 bases, with 17 bases remaining between them. CDR1 and CDR2 (germline): LNHDA, SQIVND (reference sequence). The DNA of the CDR3 is TGTGCCAGTAGTGTCGGAGACAGCAATTACTACGAGCAGTACTTC. Translation: CASSVGDSNYYEQYF.

The J gene is TRBJ2-5, the V gene TRBV5-1, with unresolved D. V dropped 0 bases and J dropped 1 base, with 7 bases sitting between them. CDR3 size: 14 residues. Germline V gene lookup returns CDR1 SGHRS and CDR2 YFSETQ. As DNA, the CDR3 is TGCGCCAGCAGCTTGGAACATGGCCAAGAGACCCAGTACTTC. Its translation is CASSLEHGQETQYF.

The gene calls are TRBV14 and TRBJ1-2; 8 bases map to TRBD1. Germline CDR1 reads SGHDN; CDR2 reads FVKESK. This CDR3 is built from 15 residues. Unmatched junction bases numbered 8, after V lost 4 bases and J lost 4 bases. The CDR3 reads CASSPQDREAYGYTF. The DNA for the CDR3 is TGTGCCAGCAGCCCTCAGGACAGGGAGGCCTATGGCTACACCTTC.

The chain is built from TRBV4-3 and TRBJ2-5, with D perhaps matching TRBD2 (5 bases). This CDR3 is 14 amino acids long. Trimming removed 3 bases from V and 3 bases from J, with 11 bases in between. Germline CDR1 is LGHNA and CDR2 is YSLEER. CDR3 loop: CASSQVIGEETQYF. CDR3 bases: TGCGCCAGCAGCCAGGTTATCGGGGAAGAGACCCAGTACTTC.

The chain links TRBV27 to TRBJ2-5; D gene ambiguous. Between the trimmed V and J ends, which lost 6 bases and 1 base, there was a span of 18 bases. This CDR3 contains 16 residues. Germline V gene data show CDR1 as MNHEY and CDR2 as SMNVEV (reference sequence). The CDR3 region is CASSPYLDTFQETQYF. CDR3 nucleotides: TGTGCCAGCAGCCCCTATCTTGACACCTTCCAAGAGACCCAGTACTTC.

V is TRBV29-1 and J is TRBJ2-7; D unresolved. This CDR3 is 13 amino acids long. The germline V gene encodes CDR1 SQVTM and CDR2 ANQGSEA. In DNA, the CDR3 is TGCAGACCGGGCGGTCCCTGGCCCTACGAGCAGTACTTC. Translation: CRPGGPWPYEQYF.

In its sample, this clone was seen a few times. The gene calls are TRBV7-2 and TRBJ2-1; 9 bases fit TRBD1. Germline loops: CDR1 SGHTA, CDR2 FQGNSA. CDR3 length: 15 amino acids. With V trimmed by 4 bases and J by 8 bases, 9 bases remained unmatched. Written as DNA, the CDR3 is TGTGCCAGCAGCTACGGACAGGGGTACGGGGATGAGCAGTTCTTC. It encodes CASSYGQGYGDEQFF. The full variable domain, completed using reference TRBV7-2 and TRBJ2-1, is GAGVSQSPSNKVTEKGKDVELRCDPISGHTALYWYRQSLGQGLEFLIYFQGNSAPDKSGLPSDRFSAERTGGSVSTLTIQRTQQEDSAVYLCASSYGQGYGDEQFFGPGTRLTVL.

The J gene is TRBJ2-5, the V gene TRBV19, with TRBD1 matching over 11 bases. CDR3 size: 15 residues. Germline V gives CDR1 LNHDA, CDR2 SQIVND (reference sequence). V was clipped by 6 bases and J by 5 bases; unmatched bases: 8. The CDR3 here is CASRTGQGGRETQYF. CDR3 sequence (DNA): TGTGCCAGTAGAACGGGACAGGGGGGAAGGGAGACCCAGTACTTC.

The chain employs TRBV5-1 and TRBJ2-5, with D perhaps TRBD1 (5 bases). Germline V gives CDR1 SGHRS, CDR2 YFSETQ. This CDR3 contains 19 residues. V lost 0 bases, J lost 3 bases, and 24 bases lay in between. CDR3 in amino acids: CASSLVPPSLDRDKETQYF. The CDR3 DNA follows: TGCGCCAGCAGCTTGGTTCCCCCCTCCTTAGACAGAGATAAAGAGACCCAGTACTTC. Using reference TRBV5-1 and TRBJ2-5 for the parts outside the CDR3, the full variable domain is KAGVTQTPRYLIKTRGQQVTLSCSPISGHRSVSWYQQTPGQGLQFLFEYFSETQRNKGNFPGRFSGRQFSNSRSEMNVSTLELGDSALYLCASSLVPPSLDRDKETQYFGPGTRLLVL.

The V call is TRBV13, the J call TRBJ2-2; D possibly corresponds to TRBD1 (6 bases). Germline lookup yields CDR1 PRHDT and CDR2 FYEKMQ (reference sequence). The V end lost 1 base, the J end lost 0 bases, and 12 bases lay between the germline ends. This CDR3 has 17 amino acids. This chain's CDR3 is CASSLVTGTANTGELFF. Written as DNA, the CDR3 is TGTGCCAGCAGCTTAGTTACAGGGACGGCGAACACCGGGGAGCTGTTTTTT.

The chain carries TRBV28 and TRBJ1-2, with D unresolved. The CDR3 is 16 amino acids. Germline V lookup: CDR1 MDHEN, CDR2 SYDVKM. Deletions cut 3 bases from V and 4 bases from J, with 18 bases between. The CDR3 DNA follows: TGTGCCAGCAGTTTTCGCCTTCGAGGGCCCATCTATGGCTACACCTTC. This translates into CASSFRLRGPIYGYTF.

V usage is TRBV28 and J usage is TRBJ1-2, with TRBD1 matching 9 bases. The CDR3 has 15 amino acids. Germline V gives CDR1 MDHEN, CDR2 SYDVKM. V lost 7 bases to trimming and J lost 0 bases; unmatched junction nucleotides: 6. The CDR3 region is CASKGQGATNYGYTF. Here the CDR3 DNA reads TGTGCCAGCAAGGGACAGGGTGCCACTAACTATGGCTACACCTTC.

This clone appeared a few times. The rearrangement links TRBV7-2 to TRBJ2-5; 7 bases agree with TRBD1. The germline V gene encodes CDR1 SGHTA and CDR2 FQGNSA. The length of the CDR3 is 12 residues. V was pared by 8 bases and J by 5 bases, with 5 bases of the junction left unmatched. The CDR3 DNA reads as TGTGCCAGCGGGACAGTGGGGGAGACCCAGTACTTC. This gives the protein CASGTVGETQYF.

This chain uses TRBV27 with TRBJ2-7, with 9 bases fitting TRBD1. After removal of 2 bases from V and 5 bases from J, the junction contained 4 bases not matched to a gene. Germline CDR1 reads MNHEY; CDR2 reads SMNVEV (reference sequence). This CDR3 spans 14 amino acids. The CDR3 nucleotides are TGTGCCAGCAGTTTAGGGACAGGGTATAACGAGCAGTACTTC. Translating gives CASSLGTGYNEQYF.

This chain links TRBV27 with TRBJ1-2, with a tentative D call TRBD1 (6 bases). The germline V gene has CDR1 MNHEY and CDR2 SMNVEV (reference sequence). V dropped 7 bases and J dropped 6 bases, with 21 bases sitting between them. This CDR3 is built from 15 residues. The CDR3 sequence: CASTKKPGHRDGYTF. The CDR3 DNA is TGTGCCAGCACAAAAAAACCGGGACACCGGGATGGCTACACCTTC.

The gene calls are TRBV15 and TRBJ2-2; 7 nucleotides align to TRBD1. V gave up 2 bases and J gave up 4 bases; unmatched junction bases: 4. This CDR3 contains 15 residues. Germline-derived CDR1 and CDR2 are LNHNV and YYDKDF (reference sequence). CDR3 sequence (DNA): TGTGCCACCAGCAGAAACAGGGGTGGCACCGGGGAGCTGTTTTTT. Translating gives CATSRNRGGTGELFF.

This clone was observed a few times. CDR3 loop: CASSSRDNNQPQHF. The CDR3, as DNA: TGTGCCAGTAGTAGCCGGGACAACAATCAGCCCCAGCATTTT. The chain recombines TRBV19 with TRBJ1-5; D might be TRBD1 (6 bases). The CDR3 has 14 residues. Per the germline V gene, CDR1 is LNHDA and CDR2 is SQIVND (reference sequence). V lost 4 bases and J lost 3, with 10 bases in between.

The chain employs TRBV19 and TRBJ1-2; 10 nucleotides agree with TRBD1. Germline loops: CDR1 LNHDA, CDR2 SQIVND (reference sequence). The CDR3 totals 16 residues. The ends lost 5 bases at V and 4 bases at J; junction bases unmatched: 10. In DNA form, the CDR3 reads TGTGCCAGTAGTCAATACGACAGGGGGCTTTCCTATGGCTACACCTTC. This gives the protein CASSQYDRGLSYGYTF.

The chain carries TRBV4-3 and TRBJ1-3; no clear D. The V and J ends lost 1 base and 0 bases respectively, with 10 bases between them. Germline values: CDR1 LGHNA, CDR2 YSLEER. This CDR3 spans 16 amino acids. The CDR3 nucleotides read TGCGCCAGCAGCCAAGGAAGTCCTAGCTCTGGAAACACCATATATTTT. Protein: CASSQGSPSSGNTIYF.

V usage is TRBV11-2 and J usage is TRBJ1-5, with 7 bases lining up with TRBD1. CDR3 length: 13 residues. Germline CDR1 and CDR2: SGHAT and FQNNGV. V lost 6 bases, J lost 2 bases, and 1 base stayed unmatched. The chain's CDR3 is CASSTGGNQPQHF. The CDR3, as DNA: TGTGCCAGCAGTACAGGGGGCAATCAGCCCCAGCATTTT.